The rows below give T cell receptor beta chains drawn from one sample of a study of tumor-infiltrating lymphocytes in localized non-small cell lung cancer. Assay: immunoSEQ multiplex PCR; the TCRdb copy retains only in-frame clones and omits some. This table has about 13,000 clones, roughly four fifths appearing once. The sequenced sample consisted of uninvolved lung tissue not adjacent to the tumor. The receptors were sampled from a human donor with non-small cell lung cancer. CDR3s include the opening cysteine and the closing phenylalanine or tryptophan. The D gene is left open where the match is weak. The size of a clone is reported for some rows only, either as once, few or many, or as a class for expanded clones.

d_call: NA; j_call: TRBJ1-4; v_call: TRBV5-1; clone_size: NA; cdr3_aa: CASSLGSSGEKLFF; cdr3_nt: TGCGCCAGCAGCTTGGGTTCTTCGGGTGAAAAACTGTTTTTT
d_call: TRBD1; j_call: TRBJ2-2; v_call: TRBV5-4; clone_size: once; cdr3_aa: CAISDRGGTGELFF; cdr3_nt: TGTGCCATTTCGGACAGGGGGGGAACCGGGGAGCTGTTTTTT
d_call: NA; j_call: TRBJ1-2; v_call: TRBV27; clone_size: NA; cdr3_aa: CASSPWQNYGYTF; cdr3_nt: TGTGCCAGCAGTCCGTGGCAGAACTATGGCTACACCTTC
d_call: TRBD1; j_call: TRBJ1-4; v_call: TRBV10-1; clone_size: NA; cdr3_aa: CASSESGQNEKLFF; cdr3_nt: TGCGCCAGCAGTGAGTCGGGACAGAATGAAAAACTGTTTTTT
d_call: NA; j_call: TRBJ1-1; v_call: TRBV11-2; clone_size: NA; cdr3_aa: CASSSQIQTEAFF; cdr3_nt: TGTGCCAGCAGCTCCCAGATTCAGACTGAAGCTTTCTTT
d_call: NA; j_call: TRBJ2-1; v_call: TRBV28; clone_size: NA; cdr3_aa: CASSLYSSNNEQFF; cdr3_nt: TGTGCCAGCAGTTTATATTCGAGTAACAATGAGCAGTTCTTC
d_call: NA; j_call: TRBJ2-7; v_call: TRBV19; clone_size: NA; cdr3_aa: CASKTGEGNVDEQYF; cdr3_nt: TGTGCCAGCAAGACCGGTGAAGGTAACGTAGACGAGCAGTACTTC
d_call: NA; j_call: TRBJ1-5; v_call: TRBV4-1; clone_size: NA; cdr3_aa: CASSWEGGLSNQPQHF; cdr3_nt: TGCGCCAGCAGCTGGGAGGGGGGGCTCTCCAATCAGCCCCAGCATTTT
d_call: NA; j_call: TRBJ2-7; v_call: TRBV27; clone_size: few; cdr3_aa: CASSPSRYYEQYF; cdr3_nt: TGTGCCAGCAGTCCTTCGCGATACTACGAGCAGTACTTC
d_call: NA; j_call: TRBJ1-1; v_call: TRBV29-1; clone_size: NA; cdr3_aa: CSVEDLGLRTEAFF; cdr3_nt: TGCAGCGTTGAAGATCTAGGGCTCCGCACTGAAGCTTTCTTT
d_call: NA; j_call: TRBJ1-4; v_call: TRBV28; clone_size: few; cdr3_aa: CASRVARYEKLFF; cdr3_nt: TGTGCCAGCAGGGTCGCGAGGTACGAAAAACTGTTTTTT
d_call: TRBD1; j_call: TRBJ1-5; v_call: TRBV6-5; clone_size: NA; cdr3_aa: CASSGQGFSNQPQHF; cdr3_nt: TGTGCCAGCAGCGGACAGGGGTTTAGCAATCAGCCCCAGCATTTT
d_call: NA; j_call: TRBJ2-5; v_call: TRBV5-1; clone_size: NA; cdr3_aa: CASSLRSGVGETQYF; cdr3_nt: TGCGCCAGCAGCTTGAGGTCGGGAGTCGGGGAGACCCAGTACTTC
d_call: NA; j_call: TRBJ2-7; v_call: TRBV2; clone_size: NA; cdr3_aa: CASGLTGLEQCF; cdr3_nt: TGTGCCAGCGGACTGACAGGATTAGAGCAGTGCTTC
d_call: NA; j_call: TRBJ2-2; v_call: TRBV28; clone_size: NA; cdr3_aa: CATLGPPAGELFF; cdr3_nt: TGTGCCACCCTAGGGCCTCCGGCCGGGGAGCTGTTTTTT
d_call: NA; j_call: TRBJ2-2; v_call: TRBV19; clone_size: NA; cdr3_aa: CASRWHYTGELFF; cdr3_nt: TGTGCCAGTAGATGGCACTACACCGGGGAGCTGTTTTTT
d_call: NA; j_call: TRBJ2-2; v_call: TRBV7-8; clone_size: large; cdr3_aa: CASSSGVTGELFF; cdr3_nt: TGTGCCAGCAGCTCCGGTGTAACCGGGGAGCTGTTTTTT
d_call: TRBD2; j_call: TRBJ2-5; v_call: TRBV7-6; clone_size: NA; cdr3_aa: CASSPVAGEETQYF; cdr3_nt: TGTGCCAGCAGCCCCGTAGCGGGAGAAGAGACCCAGTACTTC
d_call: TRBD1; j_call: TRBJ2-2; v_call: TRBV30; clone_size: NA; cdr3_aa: CAWSVGQGFTGELFF; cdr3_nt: TGTGCCTGGAGTGTAGGACAGGGATTCACCGGGGAGCTGTTTTTT
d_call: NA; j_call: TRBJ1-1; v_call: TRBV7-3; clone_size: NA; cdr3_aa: CASSLRADTEAFF; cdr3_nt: TGTGCCAGCAGCTTAAGGGCAGACACTGAAGCTTTCTTT
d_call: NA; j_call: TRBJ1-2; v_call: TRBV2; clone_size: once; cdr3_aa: CATSGRDYGYTF; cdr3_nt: TGTGCCACCTCTGGCAGGGACTATGGCTACACCTTC
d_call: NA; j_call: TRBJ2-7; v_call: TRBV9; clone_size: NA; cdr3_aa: CASSVVEPPYEQYF; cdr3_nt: TGTGCCAGCAGCGTAGTGGAACCGCCCTACGAGCAGTACTTC
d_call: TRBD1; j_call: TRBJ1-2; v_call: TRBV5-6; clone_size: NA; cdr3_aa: CASSPRQGTNYGYTF; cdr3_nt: TGTGCCAGCAGCCCACGACAGGGTACTAACTATGGCTACACCTTC
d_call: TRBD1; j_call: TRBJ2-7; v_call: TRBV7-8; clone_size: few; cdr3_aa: CASSFRQGRAYEQYF; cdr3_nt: TGTGCCAGCAGCTTCCGACAGGGAAGGGCGTACGAGCAGTACTTC
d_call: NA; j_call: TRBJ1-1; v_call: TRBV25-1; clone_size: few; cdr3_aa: CASSELRESTEAFF; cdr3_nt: TGTGCCAGCAGTGAATTGAGGGAGAGCACTGAAGCTTTCTTT
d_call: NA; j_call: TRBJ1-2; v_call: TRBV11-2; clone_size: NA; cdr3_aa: CASSPTGAGARGYTF; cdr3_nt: TGTGCCAGCAGCCCAACCGGGGCAGGGGCTCGGGGCTACACCTTC
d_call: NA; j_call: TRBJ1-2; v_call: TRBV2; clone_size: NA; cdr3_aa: CASRLGGPRYGYTF; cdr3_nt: TGTGCCAGCAGGTTAGGAGGGCCTAGGTATGGCTACACCTTC
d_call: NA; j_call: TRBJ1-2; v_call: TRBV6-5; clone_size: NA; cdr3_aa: CASSPVGGGYTF; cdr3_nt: TGTGCCAGCAGTCCTGTGGGGGGAGGCTACACCTTC
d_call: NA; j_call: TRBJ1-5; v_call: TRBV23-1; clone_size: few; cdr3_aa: CASSRGGGVGLEPQHF; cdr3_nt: TGCGCCAGCAGTCGCGGGGGCGGGGTTGGCTTGGAGCCCCAGCATTTT
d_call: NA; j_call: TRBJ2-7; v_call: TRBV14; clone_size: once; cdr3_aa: CASRFDGTYEQYF; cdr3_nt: TGTGCCAGCAGATTCGACGGGACCTACGAGCAGTACTTC
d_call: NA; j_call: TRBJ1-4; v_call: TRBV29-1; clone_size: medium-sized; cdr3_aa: CSVTGTSGTNEKLFF; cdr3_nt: TGCAGCGTCACCGGGACGTCGGGGACTAATGAAAAACTGTTTTTT
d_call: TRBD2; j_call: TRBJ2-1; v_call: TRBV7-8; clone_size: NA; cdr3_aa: CASRAPSGSSYEQFF; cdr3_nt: TGTGCCAGCAGGGCCCCTAGCGGGAGCTCGTATGAGCAGTTCTTC
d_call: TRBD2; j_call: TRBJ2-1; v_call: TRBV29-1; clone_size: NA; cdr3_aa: CSVTGLANSYNEQFF; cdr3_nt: TGCAGCGTAACGGGACTAGCGAATTCCTACAATGAGCAGTTCTTC
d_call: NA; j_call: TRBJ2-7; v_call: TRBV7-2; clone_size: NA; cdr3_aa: CASSRRRDSSYEQYF; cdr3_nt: TGTGCCAGCAGCCGTCGTCGGGACTCCTCCTACGAGCAGTACTTC
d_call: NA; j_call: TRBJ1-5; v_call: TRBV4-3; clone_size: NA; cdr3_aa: CASSQDSAQPQHF; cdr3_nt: TGCGCCAGCAGCCAAGATTCGGCTCAGCCCCAGCATTTT
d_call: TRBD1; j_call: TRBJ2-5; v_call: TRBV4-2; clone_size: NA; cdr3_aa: CASSQGDRGHQETQYF; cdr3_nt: TGTGCCAGCAGCCAAGGAGACAGGGGGCACCAAGAGACCCAGTACTTC
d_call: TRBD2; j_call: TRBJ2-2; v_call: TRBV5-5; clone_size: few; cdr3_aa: CASSRVTSGTNTGELFF; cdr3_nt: TGTGCCAGCAGCCGGGTTACTAGCGGGACAAACACCGGGGAGCTGTTTTTT
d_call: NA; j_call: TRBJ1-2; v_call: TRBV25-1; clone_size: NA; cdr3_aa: CASSEPGRVDGYTF; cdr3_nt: TGTGCCAGCAGTGAACCAGGGCGGGTAGATGGCTACACCTTC
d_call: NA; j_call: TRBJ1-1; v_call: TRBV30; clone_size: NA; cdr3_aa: CAYLDTVFEAFF; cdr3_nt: TGTGCCTACCTCGACACGGTCTTTGAAGCTTTCTTT
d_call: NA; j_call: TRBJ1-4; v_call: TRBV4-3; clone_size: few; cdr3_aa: CASSPARGKKLFF; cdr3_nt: TGCGCCAGCAGCCCGGCCAGGGGTAAAAAACTGTTTTTT
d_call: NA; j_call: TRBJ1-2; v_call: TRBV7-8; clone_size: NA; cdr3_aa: CASSLVKGFGYGYTF; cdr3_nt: TGTGCCAGCAGCTTAGTTAAGGGTTTCGGCTATGGCTACACCTTC
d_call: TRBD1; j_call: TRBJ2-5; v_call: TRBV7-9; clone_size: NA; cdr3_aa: CASRSQGADRQETQYF; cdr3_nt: TGTGCCAGCAGATCACAGGGGGCGGACCGTCAAGAGACCCAGTACTTC
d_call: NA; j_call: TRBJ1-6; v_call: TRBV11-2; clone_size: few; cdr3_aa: CASSLERVPPLHF; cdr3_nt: TGTGCCAGCAGCTTAGAGAGGGTACCACCCCTCCACTTT
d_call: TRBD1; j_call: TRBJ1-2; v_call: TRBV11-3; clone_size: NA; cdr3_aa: CASSPRGQPRYGYTF; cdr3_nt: TGTGCCAGCAGCCCGCGGGGACAGCCTCGCTATGGCTACACCTTC
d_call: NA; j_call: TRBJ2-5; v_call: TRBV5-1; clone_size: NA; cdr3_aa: CASSPVGGAETQYF; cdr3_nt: TGCGCCAGCAGCCCGGTGGGGGGCGCGGAGACCCAGTACTTC